Listed below are T cell receptor beta chains from one sample, sequenced in a study of cytomegalovirus exposure and HLA in healthy donors. Clones were read by immunoSEQ multiplex PCR, and TCRdb kept only the in-frame ones, dropping some. The sample has approximately 99,000 clones, about 85% seen once. The sequenced sample was PBMCs. These receptors originate from a woman younger than 35 in good health and CMV-seronegative. CDR3s include the opening cysteine and the closing phenylalanine or tryptophan.

v_call,cdr3_aa
TRBV7-9,CASSLEGDSPLHF
TRBV28,CASRGTGGGEKLFF
TRBV9,CASSGGGEGGNEKLFF
TRBV7-7,CASRSPGHPLEGTDTQYF
TRBV4-1,CASSQDWGQGAWGYTF
TRBV5-8,CASSLSNSPLHF
TRBV7-2,CASSLAGQSYEQYF
TRBV4-2,CASSQFSSATNEKLFF
TRBV9,CASSLRGDDTDTQYF
TRBV30,CAWMTVLRSSGNTIYF
TRBV11-2,CASSLGQGSGYTF
TRBV19,CASSWSLNRGITKNIQYF
TRBV2,CASSVQVGQPQHF
TRBV29-1,CSVETRTGGDGYTF
TRBV7-9,CASSPMHGLAGYEQYF
TRBV28,CASSLFLNYGYTF
TRBV7-2,CASSSPSGFGVQDEQYF
TRBV7-8,CASSELAGGPVTGELFF
TRBV27,CASSPRGNQPQHF
TRBV10-1,CASPAGVIYF
TRBV28,CASSSLIATGTDTEAFF
TRBV15,CATSRTSNYGYTF
TRBV7-8,CASSGLGTRTYEQYF
TRBV7-2,CASSLGQGYGYTF
TRBV15,CATSRARGANEQFF
TRBV7-8,CASSAGQGGYEQYF
TRBV27,CASSLMGQVPSGANVLTF
TRBV15,CATSRSGDTEAFF
TRBV6-6,CASSSRGALGAFF
TRBV5-1,CASSLEAGGLYNEQFF
TRBV28,CASSDIINQPQHF
TRBV9,CASSVASGSYGYTF
TRBV5-4,CASSPAGGLNEQFF
TRBV9,CASSKEGTGYYEQYF
TRBV14,CASSPRLAGLDRRDTEAFF